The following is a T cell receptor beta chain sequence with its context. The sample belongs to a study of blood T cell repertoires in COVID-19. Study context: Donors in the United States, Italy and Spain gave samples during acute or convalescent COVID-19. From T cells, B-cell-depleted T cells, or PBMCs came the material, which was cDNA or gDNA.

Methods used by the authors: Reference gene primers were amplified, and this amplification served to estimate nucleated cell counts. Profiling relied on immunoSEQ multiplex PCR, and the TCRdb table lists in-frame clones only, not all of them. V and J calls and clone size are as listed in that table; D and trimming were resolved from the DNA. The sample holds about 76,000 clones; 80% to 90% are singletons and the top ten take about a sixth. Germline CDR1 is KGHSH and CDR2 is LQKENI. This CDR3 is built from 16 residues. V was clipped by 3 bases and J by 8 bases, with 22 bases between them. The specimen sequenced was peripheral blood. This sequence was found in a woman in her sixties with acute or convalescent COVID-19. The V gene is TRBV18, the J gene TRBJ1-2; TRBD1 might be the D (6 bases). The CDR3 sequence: CASSPISLQQGNGYTF. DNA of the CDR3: TGTGCCAGCTCACCTATATCTCTCCAACAGGGAAACGGCTACACCTTC.